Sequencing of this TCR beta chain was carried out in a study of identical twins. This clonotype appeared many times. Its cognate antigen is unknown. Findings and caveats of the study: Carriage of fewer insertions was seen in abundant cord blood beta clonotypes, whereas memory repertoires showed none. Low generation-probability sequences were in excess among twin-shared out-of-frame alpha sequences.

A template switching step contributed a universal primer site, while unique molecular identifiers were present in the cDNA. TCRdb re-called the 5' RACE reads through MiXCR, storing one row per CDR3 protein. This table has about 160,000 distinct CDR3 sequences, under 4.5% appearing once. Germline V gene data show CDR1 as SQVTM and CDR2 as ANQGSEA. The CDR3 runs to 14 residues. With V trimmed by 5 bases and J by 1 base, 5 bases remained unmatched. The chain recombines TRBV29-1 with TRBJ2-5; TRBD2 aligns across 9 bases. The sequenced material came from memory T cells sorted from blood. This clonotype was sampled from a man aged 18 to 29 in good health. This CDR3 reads CSVSLAGPQETQYF. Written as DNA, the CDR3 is TGCAGCGTTTCCCTAGCGGGACCCCAAGAGACCCAGTACTTC.